The 9 T cell receptor beta chains below all came from one sample that was sequenced in a study of CD8 T cells in Susac syndrome. The RNA input was about 0.45 to 1 ug, and it was reverse transcribed with random hexamers. TCRdb independently ran MiXCR on the immunoSEQ multiplex PCR reads; one entry per CDR3 protein. The data contain some 180,000 distinct CDR3 sequences, 85% to 95% of them seen just once; the ten biggest clones take up 0.1% to 0.12%. Sequenced input: CD4+ T cells from PBMCs. These receptors all come from a human donor in good health.

The gene calls are TRBV9 and TRBJ2-7; D is possibly TRBD1 or TRBD2 (6 bases each). CDR3 size: 15 residues. Trimming stripped 0 bases from V and 7 bases from J, with 17 bases between. Germline V gene sequence: CDR1 SGDLS, CDR2 YYNGEE. The CDR3 spells CASSVGAGGTREQYF. The DNA of the CDR3 is TGTGCCAGCAGCGTAGGAGCCGGGGGCACTAGGGAGCAGTACTTC.

This clonotype was observed a single time. The V call is TRBV19, the J call TRBJ1-5; a possible D gene is TRBD1 (5 bases). The length of the CDR3 is 13 residues. Trimming removed 8 bases at V and 6 bases at J, with 14 bases between. Germline V gene sequence: CDR1 LNHDA, CDR2 SQIVND (reference sequence). CDR3 loop: CASVGVVSQPQHF. CDR3 DNA sequence: TGTGCCAGTGTGGGGGTGGTGAGTCAGCCCCAGCATTTT.

The V and J genes are TRBV3-1 and TRBJ1-1; no definite D call. Germline V lookup: CDR1 LGHDT, CDR2 YNNKEL (reference sequence). Trimming took 0 bases from V and 2 from J, leaving 10 bases between them. The CDR3 has 15 amino acids. The CDR3 is CASSQESGRNTEAFF. CDR3 DNA: TGTGCCAGCAGCCAAGAATCAGGCAGAAACACTGAAGCTTTCTTT.

This sequence joins TRBV28 and TRBJ2-2, with D hard to call. Germline CDR1 MDHEN, CDR2 SYDVKM. V lost 3 bases to trimming and J lost 7 bases, with 6 bases between them. The CDR3 contains 12 residues. The CDR3 spells CASSFTGGELFF. The CDR3 nucleotides are TGTGCCAGCAGTTTCACCGGCGGGGAGCTGTTTTTT.

This clonotype was found a few times. This chain connects TRBV27 to TRBJ2-7, with 9 bases identical to TRBD2. The CDR3 is made up of 13 amino acids. CDR1 is MNHEY, CDR2 SMNVEV, per germline (reference sequence). V lost 5 bases to trimming and J lost 4 bases; unmatched junction nucleotides: 3. CDR3 sequence (DNA): TGTGCCAGCAGTGGTCTAGCGGGGTACGAGCAGTACTTC. Protein: CASSGLAGYEQYF.

The chain recombines TRBV20-1 with TRBJ1-5, with 8 bases lining up with TRBD1. Germline assignment: CDR1 DFQATT and CDR2 SNEGSKA (reference sequence). CDR3 length: 16 residues. The V and J ends lost 0 bases and 8 bases, in that order; junction bases with no gene match: 12. For the CDR3, the DNA is TGCAGTGCTAGAGATGACCTCGACAGGGGAGTTAAGCCCCAGCATTTT. It is translated as CSARDDLDRGVKPQHF.

The chain employs TRBV28 and TRBJ1-1; D uncertain. Trimming pared 7 bases from V and 1 base from J, leaving 10 bases between. Germline loops: CDR1 MDHEN, CDR2 SYDVKM. This CDR3 is 13 amino acids long. The CDR3 sequence: CASNLLKNTEAFF. The CDR3 DNA follows: TGTGCCAGCAATCTTTTAAAGAACACTGAAGCTTTCTTT.

The chain combines TRBV2 with TRBJ2-2, with 8 bases matching TRBD1. CDR3 length equals 15 residues. The V gene end was trimmed by 6 bases and the J gene end by 5 bases; junction bases not matched to a gene: 8. The germline V gene encodes CDR1 SNHLY and CDR2 FYNNEI. The DNA for the CDR3 is TGTGCCAGCAGGAGAGGGACAGGATATACCGGGGAGCTGTTTTTT. This sequence encodes CASRRGTGYTGELFF.

The chain links TRBV30 to TRBJ2-1, with D perhaps TRBD1 (6 bases). The CDR3 loop spans 15 amino acids. In germline, CDR1 is GTSNPN, CDR2 SVGIG (reference sequence). V lost 6 bases to trimming and J lost 2 bases, with 17 bases between them. The CDR3 is CACSPGDKTYNEQFF. The CDR3 DNA reads as TGTGCCTGTTCTCCAGGGGACAAGACCTACAATGAGCAGTTCTTC. The full variable domain, in which reference TRBV30 and TRBJ2-1 provide the parts outside the CDR3, is SQTIHQWPATLVQPVGSPLSLECTVEGTSNPNLYWYRQAAGRGLQLLFYSVGIGQISSEVPQNLSASRPQDRQFILSSKKLLLSDSGFYLCACSPGDKTYNEQFFGPGTRLTVL.